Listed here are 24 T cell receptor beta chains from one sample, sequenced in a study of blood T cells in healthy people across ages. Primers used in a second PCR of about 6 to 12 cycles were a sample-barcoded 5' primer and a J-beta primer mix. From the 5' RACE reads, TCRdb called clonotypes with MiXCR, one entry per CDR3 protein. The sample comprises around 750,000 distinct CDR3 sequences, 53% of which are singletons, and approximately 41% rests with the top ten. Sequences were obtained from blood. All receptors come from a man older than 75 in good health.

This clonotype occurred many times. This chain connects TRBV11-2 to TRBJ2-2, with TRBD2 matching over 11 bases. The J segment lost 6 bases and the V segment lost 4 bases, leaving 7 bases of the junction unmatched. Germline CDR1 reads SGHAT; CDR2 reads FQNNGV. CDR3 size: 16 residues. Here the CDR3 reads CASSSLAGGGAGELFF. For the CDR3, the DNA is TGTGCCAGCAGCTCGTTAGCGGGAGGGGGAGCCGGGGAGCTGTTTTTT.

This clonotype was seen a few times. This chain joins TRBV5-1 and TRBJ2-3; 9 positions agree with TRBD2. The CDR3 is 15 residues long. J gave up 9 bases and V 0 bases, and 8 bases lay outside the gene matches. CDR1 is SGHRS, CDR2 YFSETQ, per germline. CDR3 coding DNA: TGCGCCAGCAGCTTGGGCCACGCCACTAGCGGGACGCAGTATTTT. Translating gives CASSLGHATSGTQYF. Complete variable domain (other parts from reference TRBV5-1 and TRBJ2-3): KAGVTQTPRYLIKTRGQQVTLSCSPISGHRSVSWYQQTPGQGLQFLFEYFSETQRNKGNFPGRFSGRQFSNSRSEMNVSTLELGDSALYLCASSLGHATSGTQYFGPGTRLTVL.

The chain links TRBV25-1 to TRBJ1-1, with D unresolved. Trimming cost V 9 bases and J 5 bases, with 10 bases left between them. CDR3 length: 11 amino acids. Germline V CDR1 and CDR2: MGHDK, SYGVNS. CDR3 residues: CASSTWTEAFF. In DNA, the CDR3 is TGTGCCAGTTCCACATGGACTGAAGCTTTCTTT.

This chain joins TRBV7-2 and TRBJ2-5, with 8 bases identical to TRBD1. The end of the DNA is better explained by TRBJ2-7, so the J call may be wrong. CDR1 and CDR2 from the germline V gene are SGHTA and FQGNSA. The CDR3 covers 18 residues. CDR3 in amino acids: CASSPLGDRMEYSYEQYF. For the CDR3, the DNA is TGTGCCAGCAGCCCCTTGGGGGACAGGATGGAGTACTCCTACGAGCAGTACTTC.

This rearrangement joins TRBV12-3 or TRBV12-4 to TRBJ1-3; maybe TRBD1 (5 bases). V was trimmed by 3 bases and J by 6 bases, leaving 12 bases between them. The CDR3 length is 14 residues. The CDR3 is CASSFAGTKNTIYF. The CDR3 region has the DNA TGTGCCAGCAGTTTTGCCGGGACGAAAAACACCATATATTTT.

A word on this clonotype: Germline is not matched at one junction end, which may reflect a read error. The DNA for the CDR3 is TGTGCCAACAGTGAAGGAGCTAGCGCGACCTACGTGCAATACTTC. Translated: CANSEGASATYVQYF. The V call is TRBV2, the J call TRBJ2-7, with D perhaps TRBD2 (6 bases). This CDR3 has 15 residues. CDR1 and CDR2 from the germline V gene are SNHLY and FYNNEI.

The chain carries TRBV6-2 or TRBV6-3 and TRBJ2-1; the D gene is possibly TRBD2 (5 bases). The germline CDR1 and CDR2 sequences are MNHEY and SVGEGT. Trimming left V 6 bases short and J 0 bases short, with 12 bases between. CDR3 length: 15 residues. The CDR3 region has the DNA TGTGCCAGCAGAGGAGGCAGGAGCTCCTACAATGAGCAGTTCTTC. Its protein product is CASRGGRSSYNEQFF.

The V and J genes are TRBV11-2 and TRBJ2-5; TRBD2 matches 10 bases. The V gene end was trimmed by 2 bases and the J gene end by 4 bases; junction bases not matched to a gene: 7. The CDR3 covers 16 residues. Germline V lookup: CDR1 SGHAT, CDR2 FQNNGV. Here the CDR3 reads CASSLQPQRGGETQYF. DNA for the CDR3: TGTGCCAGCAGCTTACAACCTCAGCGGGGGGGAGAGACCCAGTACTTC.

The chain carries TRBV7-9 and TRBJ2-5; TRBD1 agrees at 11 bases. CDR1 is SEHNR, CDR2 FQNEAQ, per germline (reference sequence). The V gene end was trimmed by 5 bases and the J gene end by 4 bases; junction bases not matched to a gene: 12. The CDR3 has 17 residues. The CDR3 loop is CASSPKGRTGGRETQYF. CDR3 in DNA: TGTGCCAGCAGCCCCAAAGGAAGGACAGGGGGCCGAGAGACCCAGTACTTC.

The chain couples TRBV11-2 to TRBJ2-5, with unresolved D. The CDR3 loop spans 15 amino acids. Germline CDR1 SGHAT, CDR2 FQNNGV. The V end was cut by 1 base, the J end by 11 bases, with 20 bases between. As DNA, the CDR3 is TGTGCCAGCAGCTTAGTCCCAGAGAGGTGGGGTGAGCAGTACTTC. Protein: CASSLVPERWGEQYF.

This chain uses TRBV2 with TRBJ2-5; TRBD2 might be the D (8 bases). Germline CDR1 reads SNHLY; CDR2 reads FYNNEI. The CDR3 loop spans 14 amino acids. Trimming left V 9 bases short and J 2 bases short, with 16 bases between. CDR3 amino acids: CARQGTRGQETQYF. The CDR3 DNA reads TGTGCCAGACAGGGGACTAGAGGACAAGAGACCCAGTACTTC.

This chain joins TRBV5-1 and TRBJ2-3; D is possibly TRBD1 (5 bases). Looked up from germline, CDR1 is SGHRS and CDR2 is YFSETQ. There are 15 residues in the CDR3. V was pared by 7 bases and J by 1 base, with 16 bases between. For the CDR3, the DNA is TGCGCCAGCTCGGCGGTGGACATCCGCACAGATACGCAGTATTTT. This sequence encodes CASSAVDIRTDTQYF.

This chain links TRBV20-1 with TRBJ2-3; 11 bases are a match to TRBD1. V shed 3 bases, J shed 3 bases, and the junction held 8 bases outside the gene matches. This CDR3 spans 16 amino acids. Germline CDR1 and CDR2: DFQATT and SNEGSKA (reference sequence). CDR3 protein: CSASTGTGGRTDTQYF. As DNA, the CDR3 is TGCAGTGCTAGCACCGGGACAGGGGGAAGGACAGATACGCAGTATTTT.

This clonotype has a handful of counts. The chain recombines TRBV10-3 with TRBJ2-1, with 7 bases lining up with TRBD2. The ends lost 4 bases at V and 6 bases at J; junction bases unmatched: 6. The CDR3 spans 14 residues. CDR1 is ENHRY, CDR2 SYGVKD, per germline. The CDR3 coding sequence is TGTGCCATCAGTGGGGTGGGAGGGCCCAATGAGCAGTTCTTC. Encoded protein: CAISGVGGPNEQFF.

The DNA of the CDR3 is TGTGCCAGCAGCCCAGTTCGGGCAGCGAGCTACGAGCAGTACTTC. Amino acid sequence: CASSPVRAASYEQYF. The chain recombines TRBV7-2 with TRBJ2-7; D unresolved. Trimming shortened V by 5 bases and J by 3 bases, and 17 bases separated the two germline ends. CDR3 size: 15 residues. Germline V gives CDR1 SGHTA, CDR2 FQGNSA.

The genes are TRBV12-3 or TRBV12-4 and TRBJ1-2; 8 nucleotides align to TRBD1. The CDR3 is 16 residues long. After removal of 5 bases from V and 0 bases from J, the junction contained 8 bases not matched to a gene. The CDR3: CASSADRAPSNYGYTF. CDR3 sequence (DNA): TGTGCCAGCAGTGCGGACAGGGCCCCTTCTAACTATGGCTACACCTTC.

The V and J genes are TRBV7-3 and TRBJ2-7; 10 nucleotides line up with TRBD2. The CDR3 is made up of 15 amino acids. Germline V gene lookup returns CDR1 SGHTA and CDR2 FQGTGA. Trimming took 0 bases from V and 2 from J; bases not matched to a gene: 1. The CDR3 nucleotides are TGTGCCAGCAGCTTAACGGGACTAGCGACCTACGAGCAGTACTTC. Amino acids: CASSLTGLATYEQYF.

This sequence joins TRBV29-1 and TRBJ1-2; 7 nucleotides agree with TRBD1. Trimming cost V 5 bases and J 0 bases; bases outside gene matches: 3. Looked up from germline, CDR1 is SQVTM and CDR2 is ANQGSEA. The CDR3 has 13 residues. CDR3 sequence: CSVTGTANYGYTF. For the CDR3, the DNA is TGCAGCGTTACAGGGACAGCTAACTATGGCTACACCTTC.

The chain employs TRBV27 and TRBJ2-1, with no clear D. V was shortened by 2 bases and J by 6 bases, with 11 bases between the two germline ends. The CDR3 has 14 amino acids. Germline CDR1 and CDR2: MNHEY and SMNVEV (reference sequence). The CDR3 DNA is TGTGCCAGCAGTTTAGAGAGGAAAAGCAATGAGCAGTTCTTC. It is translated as CASSLERKSNEQFF.

CDR3 nucleotide sequence: TGTGCCAGCATCGGGGGACAGGCATACGAGCAGTACTTC. This gives the protein CASIGGQAYEQYF. The chain uses TRBV2 and TRBJ2-7; 8 bases are shared with TRBD1. The CDR3 sequence is 13 residues long. The V and J ends lost 7 bases and 4 bases, in that order; junction bases with no gene match: 6. CDR1 SNHLY and CDR2 FYNNEI come from the germline V gene.

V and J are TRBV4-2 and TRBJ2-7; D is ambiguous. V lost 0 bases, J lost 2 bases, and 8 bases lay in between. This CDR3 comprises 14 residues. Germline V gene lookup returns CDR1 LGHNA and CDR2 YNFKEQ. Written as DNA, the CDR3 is TGTGCCAGCAGCCAAGATGCGGCAGCCTACGAGCAGTACTTC. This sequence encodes CASSQDAAAYEQYF.

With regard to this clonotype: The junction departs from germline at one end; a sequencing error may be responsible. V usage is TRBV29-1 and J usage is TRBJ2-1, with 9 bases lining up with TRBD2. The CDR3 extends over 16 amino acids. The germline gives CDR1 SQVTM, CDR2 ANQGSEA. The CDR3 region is CSVVGQREVDHNKQFF. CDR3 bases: TGCAGCGTTGTCGGCCAGCGGGAGGTGGACCACAATAAGCAGTTCTTC.

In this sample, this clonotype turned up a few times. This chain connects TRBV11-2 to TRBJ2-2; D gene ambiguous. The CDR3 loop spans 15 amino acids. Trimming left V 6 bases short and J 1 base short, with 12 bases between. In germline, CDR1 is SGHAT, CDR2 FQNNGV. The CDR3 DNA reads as TGTGCCAGCAGTCATGGCCCCCTGAACACCGGGGAGCTGTTTTTT. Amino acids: CASSHGPLNTGELFF.

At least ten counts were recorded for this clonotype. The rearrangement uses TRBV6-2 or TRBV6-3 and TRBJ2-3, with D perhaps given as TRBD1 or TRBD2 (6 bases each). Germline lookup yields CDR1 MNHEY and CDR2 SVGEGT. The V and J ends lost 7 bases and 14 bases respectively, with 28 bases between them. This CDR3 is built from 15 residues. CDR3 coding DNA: TGTGCCAGCACCAACCCAGGAGGGGGACACAGATACGCGTATTTT. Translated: CASTNPGGGHRYAYF.